A selection of T cell receptor beta chains follows, all from one sample in a study of blood T cell repertoires in COVID-19. Profiled with immunoSEQ multiplex PCR; TCRdb holds only in-frame clones, not every one. The sample consists of 60,000 to 65,000 clones, roughly 79% of them appearing once. The specimen sequenced was peripheral blood. The source of these receptors is a human donor in a cohort sampled during active COVID-19. Both conserved end residues are part of each CDR3. The D gene is left open where the match is weak. Size tells how often a clone was seen (once, few, many) or the class of an expanded clone, and some rows leave it out.

abundance: NA
j_gene: TRBJ2-5
v_gene: TRBV3-1/TRBV3-2
d_gene: NA
CDR3aa: CASSQSPETQYF

abundance: NA
j_gene: TRBJ2-2
v_gene: TRBV18
d_gene: NA
CDR3aa: CASSPGQNTGELFF

abundance: many
j_gene: TRBJ1-2
v_gene: TRBV28
d_gene: NA
CDR3aa: CASSARLGGYTF

abundance: NA
j_gene: TRBJ2-1
v_gene: TRBV11-2
d_gene: NA
CDR3aa: CASSLGGPSSYNEQFF

abundance: NA
j_gene: TRBJ1-1
v_gene: TRBV5-4
d_gene: NA
CDR3aa: CASSPSGLQSTEAFF

abundance: NA
j_gene: TRBJ2-7
v_gene: TRBV28
d_gene: TRBD2
CDR3aa: CASSPLGGGYEQYF

abundance: many
j_gene: TRBJ1-5
v_gene: TRBV5-6
d_gene: NA
CDR3aa: CASSFQGSGSNQPQHF

abundance: NA
j_gene: TRBJ2-3
v_gene: TRBV5-1
d_gene: TRBD2
CDR3aa: CASSLETSGRATDTQYF

abundance: NA
j_gene: TRBJ2-1
v_gene: TRBV27
d_gene: NA
CDR3aa: CASKGLIRNEQFF

abundance: NA
j_gene: TRBJ2-3
v_gene: TRBV7-3
d_gene: TRBD2
CDR3aa: CASSLLAASTDTQYF

abundance: NA
j_gene: TRBJ2-3
v_gene: TRBV5-1
d_gene: NA
CDR3aa: CASSGTSTDTQYF

abundance: few
j_gene: TRBJ1-2
v_gene: TRBV11-2
d_gene: TRBD1
CDR3aa: CASSLARRDRGRYGYTF

abundance: NA
j_gene: TRBJ2-6
v_gene: TRBV18
d_gene: NA
CDR3aa: CASSPTSSSGANVLTF

abundance: NA
j_gene: TRBJ1-4
v_gene: TRBV29-1
d_gene: TRBD1
CDR3aa: CSVVGGQGGEKLFF

abundance: NA
j_gene: TRBJ1-5
v_gene: TRBV6-1
d_gene: NA
CDR3aa: CASSEYGGNQPQHF